This T cell receptor beta chain was sequenced for a study of graft-versus-host responses after intestinal transplantation. Overall study: Each recipient received anti-thymocyte globulin induction, then tacrolimus and steroids for approximately three years. Broader study findings: Analysis identified GvH clones in recipient marrow, with some appearing first in ileum or blood.

Intraepithelial and lamina propria lymphocytes were freed from processed graft tissue. This CDR3 is built from 15 residues. Trimming removed 4 bases from V and 1 base from J; junction bases left unmatched: 5. Germline V lookup: CDR1 SQVTM, CDR2 ANQGSEA. The table lists this clone with a few counts. Its antigen remains unknown. The data were produced by immunoSEQ multiplex PCR, yet TCRdb's version contains in-frame clones alone and is incomplete. The table shows over 10,000 clones, with 60% to 75% occurring only once. The receptor comes from a human patient who received an intestinal transplant, so some T cells may come from the graft donor. Sample: ileum tissue, taken 142 days after intestinal transplantation. The chain has TRBV29-1 and TRBJ2-7, with 12 nucleotides matching TRBD1. CDR3 sequence: CSVAGTGGASYEQYF. The CDR3 bases are TGCAGCGTTGCCGGGACAGGGGGCGCTTCCTACGAGCAGTACTTC.